This TCR beta chain was sequenced for a study of tissue T cells after allogeneic stem cell transplantation. Looking at the study overall: Where cell numbers permitted, CD3+ T cells were sorted from preserved blood and marrow.

Study-level points and caveats: Only a limited share of tissue TCRs appeared in blood or spleen. Anatomically similar tissues had similar TCR repertoires within each patient.

On this clone: Its target is not known.

Trimming took 4 bases from V and 7 from J, leaving 18 bases between them. The CDR3 is made up of 14 amino acids. Germline CDR1 and CDR2: SGHNT and YYREEE (reference sequence). Data came from immunoSEQ multiplex PCR; TCRdb stores just in-frame clones and leaves some out. The profile shows tens of thousands of clones, 80% to 95% of them singletons. The chain employs TRBV5-4 and TRBJ2-7, with D possibly being TRBD1 (6 bases). The starting material was blood, obtained before transplantation. This clonotype was obtained from a woman aged 35-75 years who later had graft-versus-host disease after an allogeneic stem cell transplant. CDR3 sequence: CASSQGYSSREQYF. In nucleotides, the CDR3 is TGTGCCAGCAGCCAGGGGTATTCAAGTCGTGAGCAGTACTTC.